This T cell receptor beta chain was captured in a study of tumor-infiltrating lymphocytes in primary liver carcinoma. Study-wide results and limits: Tumor region pairs showed greater overlap than either tumor-adjacent or tumor-blood pairs did. Merely some 8-24% of top clones spanned all five tumor regions.

The input was approximately 500 ng total RNA; TCR beta cDNA was made from it with a constant-region primer. A slightly modified ARM-PCR protocol with three nested multiplex PCR rounds produced these TCR beta libraries. Two initial PCR rounds of about 11 cycles each paired TRBV1-TRBV30 forward primers with a C-beta reverse primer. From the multiplex PCR reads, TCRdb called clonotypes with MiXCR, one entry per CDR3 protein. The sample contains tens of thousands of distinct CDR3 sequences, around 77% of which appear only once. From unsorted bulk tissue weighing roughly 17-31 mg, DNA and RNA were co-extracted. Five separate regions were sampled from each tumor. The germline V gene encodes CDR1 SGHTA and CDR2 FQGNSA. This CDR3 is 14 amino acids long. J was trimmed by 4 bases and V by 9 bases; bases with no gene match: 8. Notes on this clonotype: The target antigen is unknown.

The clonotype was recovered from a woman between 25 and 40 years old with primary liver carcinoma and hepatitis B virus infection. Material: liver tumor tissue from sampling region 5. The subset: tumor region T5, tumor centre. The chain recombines TRBV7-2 with TRBJ2-2; 7 nucleotides line up with TRBD1. CDR3 bases: TGTGCCAGAAGCCGTACAGGGGTCACCGGGGAGCTGTTTTTT. It encodes CARSRTGVTGELFF.